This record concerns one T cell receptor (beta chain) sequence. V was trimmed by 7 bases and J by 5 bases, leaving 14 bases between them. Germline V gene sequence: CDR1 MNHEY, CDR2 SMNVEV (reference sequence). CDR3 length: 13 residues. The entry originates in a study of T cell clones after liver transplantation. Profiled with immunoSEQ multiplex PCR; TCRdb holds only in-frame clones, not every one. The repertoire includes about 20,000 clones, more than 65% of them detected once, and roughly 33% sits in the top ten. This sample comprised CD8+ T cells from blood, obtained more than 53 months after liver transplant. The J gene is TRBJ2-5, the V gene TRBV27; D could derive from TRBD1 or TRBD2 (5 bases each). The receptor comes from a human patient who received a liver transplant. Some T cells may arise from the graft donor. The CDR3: CASTGWDRETQYF. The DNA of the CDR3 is TGTGCCAGCACGGGGTGGGACCGGGAGACCCAGTACTTC.